The entry below gives a single TCR beta chain sequence along with its context. This entry belongs to a study of chemoradiotherapy in HPV16-positive cancers. Profiling relied on immunoSEQ multiplex PCR, and the TCRdb table lists in-frame clones only, not all of them. In the table there are over 10,000 clones, approximately 88% of which are singletons. Sequences were derived from blood, sampled from a patient who underwent chemoradiotherapy. This clonotype was sampled from a human donor with HPV-associated anogenital cancer.

CDR3 nucleotide sequence: TGTGCCAGCAGCTTAGGAGCCGTCATGGGAGAAAAACTGTTTTTT. Residues: CASSLGAVMGEKLFF. The V gene is TRBV7-6, the J gene TRBJ1-4; D gene unclear. CDR3 length: 15 residues. V lost 1 base, J lost 8 bases, and 14 bases lay in between. The germline gives CDR1 SGHVS, CDR2 FNYEAQ.